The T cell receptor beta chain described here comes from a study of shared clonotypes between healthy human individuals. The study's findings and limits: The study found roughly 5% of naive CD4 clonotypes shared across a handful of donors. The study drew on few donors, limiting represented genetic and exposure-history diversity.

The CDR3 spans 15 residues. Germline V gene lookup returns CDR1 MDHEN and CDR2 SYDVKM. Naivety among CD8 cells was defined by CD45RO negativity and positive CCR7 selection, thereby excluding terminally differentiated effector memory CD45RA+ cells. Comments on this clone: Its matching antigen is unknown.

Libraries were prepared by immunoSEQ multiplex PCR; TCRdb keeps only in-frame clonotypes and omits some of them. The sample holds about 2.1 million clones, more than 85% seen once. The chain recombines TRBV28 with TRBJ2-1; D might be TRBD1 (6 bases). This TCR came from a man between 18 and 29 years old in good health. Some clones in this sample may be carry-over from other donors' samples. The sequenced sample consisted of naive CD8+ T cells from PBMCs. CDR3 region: CGVQRGPGAYNEQFF. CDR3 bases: TGTGGCGTCCAGCGTGGGCCAGGGGCTTACAATGAGCAGTTCTTC.